Detailed here is one T cell receptor beta chain. The method was immunoSEQ multiplex PCR; TCRdb's version includes in-frame clones alone and lacks a portion of them. Among roughly 2 million clones, around 95% were seen once, and the ten largest hold 0.13%. This sample is part of a study of shared clonotypes between healthy human individuals. Across the study: Each donor's CD8 memory used one plate, CD8 naive two, each CD4 subset three.

Sequenced sample: naive CD4+ T cells sorted from blood. The subset here: CD45RA+ positively selected. The sequence was obtained from a man between 18 and 35 years old in good health.

The CDR3 spells CASSQDPFGTSTTDTQYF. The CDR3 DNA reads TGCGCCAGCAGCCAAGATCCCTTCGGGACATCCACCACAGATACGCAGTATTTT. V and J are TRBV4-1 and TRBJ2-3; perhaps TRBD1 as D (6 bases). CDR1 MGHRA and CDR2 YSYEKL come from the germline V gene. The CDR3 sequence is 18 residues long. V lost 0 bases to trimming and J lost 2 bases, with 18 bases between them.